A selection of T cell receptor beta chains follows, all from one sample in a study of beta chain features in type 1 diabetes. Sequencing was performed with immunoSEQ multiplex PCR; in TCRdb, only in-frame clones are kept and a portion is missing. Here the sample spans 310,000 or so clones, over 7% being singletons. The sequencing sample was made of central memory CD4+ T cells from blood. Receptors originate from a man aged 25-40 years with type 1 diabetes. CDR3s include the opening cysteine and the closing phenylalanine or tryptophan. Each record gives: clone size, J gene, V gene, CDR3 protein. The size of a clone is reported for some rows only, either as once, few or many, or as a class for expanded clones.

size: few; J: TRBJ2-5; V: TRBV29-1; CDR3: CSAKLAGETQYF
size: .; J: TRBJ2-1; V: TRBV11-3; CDR3: CASSLAGEQFF
size: .; J: TRBJ2-5; V: TRBV6-5; CDR3: CASSSDLAGGQETQYF
size: .; J: TRBJ2-7; V: TRBV5-1; CDR3: CASSRGLAASSYEQYF
size: few; J: TRBJ2-7; V: TRBV27; CDR3: CASSVRDTWDKEQYF
size: .; J: TRBJ2-7; V: TRBV25-1; CDR3: CASTSDRGRNEQYF
size: many; J: TRBJ2-3; V: TRBV7-2; CDR3: CASSLDLRDTQYF
size: few; J: TRBJ2-1; V: TRBV5-6; CDR3: CASSLYGRANEQFF
size: few; J: TRBJ1-1; V: TRBV2; CDR3: CASSGDRGTTEAFF
size: few; J: TRBJ2-5; V: TRBV4-2; CDR3: CASSQGASGGQETQYF
size: many; J: TRBJ2-5; V: TRBV5-4; CDR3: CASSLQLAGEETQYF
size: few; J: TRBJ1-2; V: TRBV11-2; CDR3: CASSPRTGGYGYTF
size: few; J: TRBJ2-3; V: TRBV4-3; CDR3: CASSQDPTRYTDTQYF
size: few; J: TRBJ2-7; V: TRBV7-2; CDR3: CASSVGPNDEQYF
size: few; J: TRBJ1-1; V: TRBV18; CDR3: CASSLLRNTEAFF
size: .; J: TRBJ2-7; V: TRBV28; CDR3: CASRKRYYEQYF
size: few; J: TRBJ2-2; V: TRBV7-2; CDR3: CASSLGSIGELFF
size: .; J: TRBJ1-6; V: TRBV4-1; CDR3: CASSQDIGVSPLHF
size: few; J: TRBJ1-1; V: TRBV7-9; CDR3: CASSLNQNTEAFF
size: .; J: TRBJ2-7; V: TRBV28; CDR3: CASSLRGGSYEQYF
size: .; J: TRBJ2-3; V: TRBV2; CDR3: CASRTSTDTQYF
size: .; J: TRBJ2-1; V: TRBV2; CDR3: CASREARSSYNEQFF
size: .; J: TRBJ1-5; V: TRBV30; CDR3: CAWKNEPPMTAISNSQHF
size: few; J: TRBJ2-1; V: TRBV23-1; CDR3: CASSPFLAGISYNEQFF
size: few; J: TRBJ2-2; V: TRBV5-6; CDR3: CASSLAAGRVHGELFF
size: .; J: TRBJ1-5; V: TRBV2; CDR3: CASSGTEFGPQHF
size: .; J: TRBJ2-2; V: TRBV27; CDR3: CASSFRGAGTNTGELFF
size: few; J: TRBJ2-3; V: TRBV7-8; CDR3: CASSPGLAGDTDTQYF
size: few; J: TRBJ1-1; V: TRBV7-9; CDR3: CASSLEGRRTF
size: .; J: TRBJ2-3; V: TRBV15; CDR3: CATSRVGSSTDTQYF
size: once; J: TRBJ2-3; V: TRBV6-5; CDR3: CASSYSHSGGDTQYF
size: .; J: TRBJ2-3; V: TRBV30; CDR3: CALDSGGRPTDTQYF
size: few; J: TRBJ2-5; V: TRBV5-4; CDR3: CASSLMQTETQYF
size: .; J: TRBJ1-5; V: TRBV28; CDR3: CASCPGGQPQHF
size: .; J: TRBJ2-3; V: TRBV5-1; CDR3: CASSYGGRTDTDTQYF
size: .; J: TRBJ1-6; V: TRBV9; CDR3: CASSPSVRDNSPLHF
size: .; J: TRBJ1-1; V: TRBV10-3; CDR3: CAISPDRGGTEAFF
size: .; J: TRBJ2-2; V: TRBV4-1; CDR3: CASSPREGGARHTGELFF
size: .; J: TRBJ2-7; V: TRBV28; CDR3: CASSLSRGGSDEQYF
size: few; J: TRBJ1-1; V: TRBV29-1; CDR3: CSVELLNGGWGGTEAFF
size: .; J: TRBJ2-5; V: TRBV7-2; CDR3: CASSLKSGGASGQYF